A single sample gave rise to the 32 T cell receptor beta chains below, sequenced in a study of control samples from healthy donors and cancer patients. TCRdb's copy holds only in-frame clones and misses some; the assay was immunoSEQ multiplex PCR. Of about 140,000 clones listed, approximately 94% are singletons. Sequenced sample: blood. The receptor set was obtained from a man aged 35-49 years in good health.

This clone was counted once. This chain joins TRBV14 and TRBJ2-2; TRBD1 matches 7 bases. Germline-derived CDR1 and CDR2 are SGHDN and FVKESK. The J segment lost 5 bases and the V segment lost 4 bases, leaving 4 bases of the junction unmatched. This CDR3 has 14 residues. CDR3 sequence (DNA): TGTGCCAGCAGCCTGGACAGGAAGACCGGGGAGCTGTTTTTT. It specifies CASSLDRKTGELFF.

In DNA form, the CDR3 reads TGTGCCAGCAGCTTAGACAGGGGATATGGCTACACCTTC. Protein sequence: CASSLDRGYGYTF. The chain recombines TRBV11-2 with TRBJ1-2; TRBD1 might be the D (6 bases). CDR1 and CDR2 from the germline V gene are SGHAT and FQNNGV. The CDR3 is 13 amino acids. Trimming removed 0 bases from V and 5 bases from J, with 7 bases in between.

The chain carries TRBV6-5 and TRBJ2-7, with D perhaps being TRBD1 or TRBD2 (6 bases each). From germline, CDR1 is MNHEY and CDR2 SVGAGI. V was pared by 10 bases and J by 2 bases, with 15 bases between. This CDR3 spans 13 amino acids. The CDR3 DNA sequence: TGTGCCACGGGGGCTAGCGTGGCCTACGAGCAGTACTTC. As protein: CATGASVAYEQYF.

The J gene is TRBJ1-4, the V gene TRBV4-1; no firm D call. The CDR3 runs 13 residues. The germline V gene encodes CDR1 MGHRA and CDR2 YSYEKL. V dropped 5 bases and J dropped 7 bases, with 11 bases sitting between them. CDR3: CASSSTAGEKLFF. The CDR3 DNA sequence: TGCGCCAGCAGCTCTACAGCGGGTGAAAAACTGTTTTTT.

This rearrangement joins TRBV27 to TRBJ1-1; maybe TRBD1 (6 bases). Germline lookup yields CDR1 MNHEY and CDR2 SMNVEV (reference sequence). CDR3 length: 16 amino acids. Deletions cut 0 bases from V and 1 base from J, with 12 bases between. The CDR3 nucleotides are TGTGCCAGCAGTTTATCTCGAAGCAGGGGGAACACTGAAGCTTTCTTT. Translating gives CASSLSRSRGNTEAFF.

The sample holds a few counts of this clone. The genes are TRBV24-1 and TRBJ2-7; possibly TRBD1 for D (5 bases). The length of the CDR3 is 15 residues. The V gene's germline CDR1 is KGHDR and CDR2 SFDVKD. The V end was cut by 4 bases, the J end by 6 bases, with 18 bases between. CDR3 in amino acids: CATSDSWGSTAEQYF. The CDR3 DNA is TGTGCCACCAGTGACTCTTGGGGCAGTACCGCCGAGCAGTACTTC.

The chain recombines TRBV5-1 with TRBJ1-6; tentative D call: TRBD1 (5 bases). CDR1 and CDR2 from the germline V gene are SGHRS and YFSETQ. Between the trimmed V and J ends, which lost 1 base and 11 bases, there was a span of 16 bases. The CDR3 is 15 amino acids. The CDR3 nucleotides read TGCGCCAGCAGCTTGTATGCAGGGATCGACCCACCCCTCCACTTT. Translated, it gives CASSLYAGIDPPLHF.

The CDR3 sequence is CASSTDRSTGELFF. CDR3 DNA sequence: TGTGCCAGCAGTACCGACAGGAGCACCGGGGAGCTGTTTTTT. The rearrangement joins TRBV2 to TRBJ2-2; D may be TRBD1 (6 bases). Between the trimmed V and J ends, which lost 5 bases and 4 bases, there was a span of 11 bases. The germline gives CDR1 SNHLY, CDR2 FYNNEI. This CDR3 has 14 residues.

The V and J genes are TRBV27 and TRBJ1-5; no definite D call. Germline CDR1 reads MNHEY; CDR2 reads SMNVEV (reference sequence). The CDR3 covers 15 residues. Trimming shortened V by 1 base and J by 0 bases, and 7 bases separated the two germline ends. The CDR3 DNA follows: TGTGCCAGCAGTTTATACTGGAATAGCAATCAGCCCCAGCATTTT. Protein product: CASSLYWNSNQPQHF.

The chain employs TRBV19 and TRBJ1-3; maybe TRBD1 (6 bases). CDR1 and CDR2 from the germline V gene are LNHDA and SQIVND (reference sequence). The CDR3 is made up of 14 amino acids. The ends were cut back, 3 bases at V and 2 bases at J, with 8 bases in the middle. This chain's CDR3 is CASSIQGPGNTIYF. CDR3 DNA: TGTGCCAGTAGTATTCAGGGGCCTGGAAACACCATATATTTT.

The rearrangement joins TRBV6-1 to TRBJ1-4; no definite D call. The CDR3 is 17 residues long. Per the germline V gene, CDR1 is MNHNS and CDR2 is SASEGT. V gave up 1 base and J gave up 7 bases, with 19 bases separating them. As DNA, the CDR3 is TGTGCCAGCAGTGAAGACGTATCCTATCCCTTTGGTGAAAAACTGTTTTTT. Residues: CASSEDVSYPFGEKLFF.

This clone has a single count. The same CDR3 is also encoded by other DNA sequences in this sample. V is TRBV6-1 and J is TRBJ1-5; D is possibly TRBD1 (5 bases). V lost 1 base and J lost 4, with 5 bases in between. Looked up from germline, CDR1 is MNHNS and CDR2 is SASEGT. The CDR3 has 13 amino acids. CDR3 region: CASSEGGNQPQHF. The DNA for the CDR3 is TGTGCCAGCAGTGAAGGGGGGAATCAGCCCCAGCATTTT.

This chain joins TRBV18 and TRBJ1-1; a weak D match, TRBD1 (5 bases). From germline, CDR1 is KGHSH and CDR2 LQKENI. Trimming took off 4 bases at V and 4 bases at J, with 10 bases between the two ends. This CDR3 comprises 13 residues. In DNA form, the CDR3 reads TGTGCCAGCTCACGGGACTTTGGCACTGAAGCTTTCTTT. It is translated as CASSRDFGTEAFF.

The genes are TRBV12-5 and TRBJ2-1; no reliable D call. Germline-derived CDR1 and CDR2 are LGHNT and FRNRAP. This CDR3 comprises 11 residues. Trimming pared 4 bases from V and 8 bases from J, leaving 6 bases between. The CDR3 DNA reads TGTGCTAGTGGTTCCAAGTATGAGCAGTTCTTC. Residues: CASGSKYEQFF.

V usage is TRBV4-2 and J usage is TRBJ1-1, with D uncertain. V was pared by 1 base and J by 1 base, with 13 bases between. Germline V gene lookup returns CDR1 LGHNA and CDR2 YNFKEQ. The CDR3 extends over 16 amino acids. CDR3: CASSQVWGGSNTEAFF. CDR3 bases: TGTGCCAGCAGCCAAGTGTGGGGAGGGTCGAACACTGAAGCTTTCTTT.

The DNA of the CDR3 is TGTGCCAGCAGTCCGGGACTAGCGGGAGGGTCTAGGGGGCAGTTCTTC. Encoded protein: CASSPGLAGGSRGQFF. The chain uses TRBV3-1 (or the pseudogene TRBV3-2) and TRBJ2-1; 16 nucleotides line up with TRBD2. Germline-derived CDR1 and CDR2 are LGHDT and YNNKEL (reference sequence). After removal of 6 bases from V and 12 bases from J, the junction contained 11 bases not matched to a gene. CDR3 size: 16 residues.

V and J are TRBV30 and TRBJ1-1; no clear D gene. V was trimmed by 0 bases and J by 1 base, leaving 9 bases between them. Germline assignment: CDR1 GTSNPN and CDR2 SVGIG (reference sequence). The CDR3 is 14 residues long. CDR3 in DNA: TGTGCCTGGAGTGTAAGGAGAGAGAACACTGAAGCTTTCTTT. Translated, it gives CAWSVRRENTEAFF.

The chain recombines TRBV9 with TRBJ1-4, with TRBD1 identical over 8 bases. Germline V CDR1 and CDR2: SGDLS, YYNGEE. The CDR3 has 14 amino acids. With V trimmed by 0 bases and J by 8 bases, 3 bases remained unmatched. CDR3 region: CASSVATGDEKLFF. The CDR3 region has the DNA TGTGCCAGCAGCGTAGCGACAGGGGACGAAAAACTGTTTTTT.

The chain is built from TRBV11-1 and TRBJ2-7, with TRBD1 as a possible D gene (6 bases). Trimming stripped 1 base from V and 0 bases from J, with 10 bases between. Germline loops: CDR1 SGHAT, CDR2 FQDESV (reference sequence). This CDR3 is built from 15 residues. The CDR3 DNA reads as TGTGCCAGCAGCTTAGTCACAGGGAGCTCCTACGAGCAGTACTTC. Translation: CASSLVTGSSYEQYF.

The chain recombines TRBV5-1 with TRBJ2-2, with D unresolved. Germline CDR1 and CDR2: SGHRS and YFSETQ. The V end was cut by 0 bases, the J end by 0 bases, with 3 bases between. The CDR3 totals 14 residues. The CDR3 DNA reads TGCGCCAGCAGCTTGGGAGCGAACACCGGGGAGCTGTTTTTT. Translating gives CASSLGANTGELFF.

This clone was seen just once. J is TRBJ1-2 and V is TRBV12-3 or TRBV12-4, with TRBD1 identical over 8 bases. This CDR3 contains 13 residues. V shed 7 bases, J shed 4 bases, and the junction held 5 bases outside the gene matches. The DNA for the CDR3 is TGTGCCAGCACCCGGACAGGGTCCTATGGCTACACCTTC. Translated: CASTRTGSYGYTF.

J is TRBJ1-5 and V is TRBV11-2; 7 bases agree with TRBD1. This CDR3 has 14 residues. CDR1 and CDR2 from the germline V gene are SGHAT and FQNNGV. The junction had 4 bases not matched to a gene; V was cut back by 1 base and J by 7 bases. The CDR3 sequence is CASSLGQGGQPQHF. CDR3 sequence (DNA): TGTGCCAGCAGCTTAGGACAGGGAGGGCAGCCCCAGCATTTT. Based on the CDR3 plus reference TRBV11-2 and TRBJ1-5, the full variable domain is EAGVAQSPRYKIIEKRQSVAFWCNPISGHATLYWYQQILGQGPKLLIQFQNNGVVDDSQLPKDRFSAERLKGVDSTLKIQPAKLEDSAVYLCASSLGQGGQPQHFGDGTRLSIL.

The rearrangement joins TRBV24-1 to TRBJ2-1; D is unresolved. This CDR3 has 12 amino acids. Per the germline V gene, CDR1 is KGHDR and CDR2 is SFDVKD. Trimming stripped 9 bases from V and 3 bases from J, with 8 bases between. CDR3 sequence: CATAPGYNEQFF. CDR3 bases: TGTGCCACCGCGCCGGGCTACAATGAGCAGTTCTTC.

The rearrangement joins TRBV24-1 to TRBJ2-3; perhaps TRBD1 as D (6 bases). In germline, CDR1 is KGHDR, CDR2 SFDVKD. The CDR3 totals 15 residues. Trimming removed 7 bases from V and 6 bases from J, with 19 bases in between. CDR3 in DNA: TGTGCCACCAGAGAATCCCCGGGACAAGGCGATACGCAGTATTTT. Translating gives CATRESPGQGDTQYF.

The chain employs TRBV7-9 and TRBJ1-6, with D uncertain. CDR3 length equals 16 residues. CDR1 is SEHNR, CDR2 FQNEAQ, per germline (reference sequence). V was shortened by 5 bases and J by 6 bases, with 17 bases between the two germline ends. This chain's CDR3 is CASSPRGSEVNSPLHF. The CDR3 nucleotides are TGTGCCAGCAGCCCCCGTGGCTCGGAGGTTAATTCACCCCTCCACTTT.

For the CDR3, the DNA is TGTGCCAGCAGGTTGACAGGGTTGGAGACCCAGTACTTC. It encodes CASRLTGLETQYF. The chain carries TRBV5-4 and TRBJ2-5, with TRBD1 matching over 7 bases. The CDR3 has 13 amino acids. V lost 5 bases, J lost 5 bases, and 6 bases stayed unmatched. The germline V gene encodes CDR1 SGHNT and CDR2 YYREEE (reference sequence).

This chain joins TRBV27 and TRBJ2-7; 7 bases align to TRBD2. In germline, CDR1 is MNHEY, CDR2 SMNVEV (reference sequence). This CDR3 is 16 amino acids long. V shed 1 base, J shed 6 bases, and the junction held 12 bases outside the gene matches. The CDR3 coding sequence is TGTGCCAGCAGTTTATATAGCAGCGGGGTAAGGGGCGAGCAGTACTTC. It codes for CASSLYSSGVRGEQYF.

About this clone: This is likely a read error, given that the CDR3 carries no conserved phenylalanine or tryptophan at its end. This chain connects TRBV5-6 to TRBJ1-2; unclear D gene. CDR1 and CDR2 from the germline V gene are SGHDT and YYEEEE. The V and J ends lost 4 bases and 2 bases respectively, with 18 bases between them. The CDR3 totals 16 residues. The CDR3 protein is CASSPPESLLNYGYTL. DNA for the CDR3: TGTGCCAGCAGCCCCCCGGAGAGCCTCCTAAACTATGGCTACACCCTC.

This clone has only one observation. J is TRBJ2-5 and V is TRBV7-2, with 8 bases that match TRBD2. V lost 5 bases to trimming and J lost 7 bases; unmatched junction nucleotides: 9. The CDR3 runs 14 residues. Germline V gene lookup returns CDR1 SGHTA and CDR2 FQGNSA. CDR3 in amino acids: CASSPGGSGGTQYF. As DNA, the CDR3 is TGTGCCAGCAGCCCCGGTGGGAGCGGGGGGACCCAGTACTTC.

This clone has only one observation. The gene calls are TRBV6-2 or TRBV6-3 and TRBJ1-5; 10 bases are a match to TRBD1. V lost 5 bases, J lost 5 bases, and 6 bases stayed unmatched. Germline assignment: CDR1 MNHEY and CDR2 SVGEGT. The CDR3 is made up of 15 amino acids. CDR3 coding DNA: TGTGCCAGCAGTGTAGCCGGGACAGGGGATCAGCCCCAGCATTTT. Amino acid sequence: CASSVAGTGDQPQHF.

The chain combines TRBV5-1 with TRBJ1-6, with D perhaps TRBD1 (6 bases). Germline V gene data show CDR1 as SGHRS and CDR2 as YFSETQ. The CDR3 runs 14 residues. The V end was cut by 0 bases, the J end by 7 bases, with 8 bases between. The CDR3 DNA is TGCGCCAGCAGCTTGGGACAGGAGAATTCACCCCTCCACTTT. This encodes CASSLGQENSPLHF.

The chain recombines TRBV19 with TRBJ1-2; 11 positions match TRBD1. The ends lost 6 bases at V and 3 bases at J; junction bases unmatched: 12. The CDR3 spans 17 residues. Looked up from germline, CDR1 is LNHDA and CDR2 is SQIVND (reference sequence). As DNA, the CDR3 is TGTGCCAGTAGCATCATAGGACAGGGGGCGCCGGACTATGGCTACACCTTC. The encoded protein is CASSIIGQGAPDYGYTF.